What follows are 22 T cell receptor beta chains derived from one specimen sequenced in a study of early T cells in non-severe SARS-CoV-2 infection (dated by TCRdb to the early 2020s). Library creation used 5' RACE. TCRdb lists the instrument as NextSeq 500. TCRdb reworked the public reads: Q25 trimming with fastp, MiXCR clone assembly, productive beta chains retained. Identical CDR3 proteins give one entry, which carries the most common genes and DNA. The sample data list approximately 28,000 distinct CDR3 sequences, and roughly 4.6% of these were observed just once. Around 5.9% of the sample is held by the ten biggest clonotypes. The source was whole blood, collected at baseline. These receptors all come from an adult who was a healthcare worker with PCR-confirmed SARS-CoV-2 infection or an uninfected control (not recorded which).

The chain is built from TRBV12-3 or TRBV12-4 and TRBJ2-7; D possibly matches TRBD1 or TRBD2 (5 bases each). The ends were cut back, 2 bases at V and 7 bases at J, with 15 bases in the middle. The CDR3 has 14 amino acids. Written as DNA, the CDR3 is TGTGCCAGCAGTTTAAGAGGGGAGTTACGGGAGCAGTACTTC. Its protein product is CASSLRGELREQYF.

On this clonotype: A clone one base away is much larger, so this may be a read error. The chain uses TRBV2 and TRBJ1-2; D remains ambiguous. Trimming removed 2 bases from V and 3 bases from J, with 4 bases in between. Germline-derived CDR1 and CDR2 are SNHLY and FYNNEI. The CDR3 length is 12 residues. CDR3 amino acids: CASSEQDYGYTF. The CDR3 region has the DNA TGTGCCAGCAGTGAACAGGACTATGGCTACACCTTC.

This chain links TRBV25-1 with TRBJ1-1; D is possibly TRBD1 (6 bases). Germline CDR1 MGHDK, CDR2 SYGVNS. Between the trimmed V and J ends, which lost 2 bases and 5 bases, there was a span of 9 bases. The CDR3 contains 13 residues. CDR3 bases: TGTGCCAGCAGTGAACCAGGACAGACTGAAGCTTTCTTT. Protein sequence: CASSEPGQTEAFF.

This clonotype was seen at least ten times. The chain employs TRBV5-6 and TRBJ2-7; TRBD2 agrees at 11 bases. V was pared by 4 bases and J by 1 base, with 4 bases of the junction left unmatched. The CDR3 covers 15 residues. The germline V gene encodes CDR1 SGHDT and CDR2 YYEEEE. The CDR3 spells CASSATSGGSYEQYF. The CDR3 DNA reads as TGTGCCAGCAGCGCCACTAGCGGGGGTTCCTACGAGCAGTACTTC.

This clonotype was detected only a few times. The CDR3 protein is CASSLGLAGASNTGELFF. Written as DNA, the CDR3 is TGTGCCAGCAGTTTAGGACTAGCGGGGGCCTCGAACACCGGGGAGCTGTTTTTT. The J gene is TRBJ2-2, the V gene TRBV12-3 or TRBV12-4; the match to TRBD2 covers 12 bases. V gave up 1 base and J gave up 0 bases; unmatched junction bases: 3. This CDR3 spans 18 amino acids.

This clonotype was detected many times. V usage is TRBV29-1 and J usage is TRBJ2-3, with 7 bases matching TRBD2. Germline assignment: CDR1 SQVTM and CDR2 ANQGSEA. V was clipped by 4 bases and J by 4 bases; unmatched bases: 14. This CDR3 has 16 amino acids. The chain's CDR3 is CSVANFGGGFSDTQYF. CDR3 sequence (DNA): TGCAGCGTTGCTAATTTTGGCGGGGGTTTTTCAGATACGCAGTATTTT.

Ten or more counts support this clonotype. Here the CDR3 DNA reads TGTGCCAGTAGTATAGACCCAGGGGACAATGAGCAGTTCTTC. It yields the protein CASSIDPGDNEQFF. The rearrangement links TRBV19 to TRBJ2-1; TRBD1 might be the D (6 bases). V was cut by 0 bases and J by 5 bases, with 8 bases left in between. CDR1 LNHDA and CDR2 SQIVND come from the germline V gene (reference sequence). CDR3 length: 14 residues. Supplemented by reference TRBV19 and TRBJ2-1, the full variable domain reads DGGITQSPKYLFRKEGQNVTLSCEQNLNHDAMYWYRQDPGQGLRLIYYSQIVNDFQKGDIAEGYSVSREKKESFPLTVTSAQKNPTAFYLCASSIDPGDNEQFFGPGTRLTVL.

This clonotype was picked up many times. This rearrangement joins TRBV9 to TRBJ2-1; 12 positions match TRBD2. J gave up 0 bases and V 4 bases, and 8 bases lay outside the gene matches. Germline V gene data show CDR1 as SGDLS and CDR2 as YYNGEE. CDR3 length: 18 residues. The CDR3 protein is CASSPGLAGLSSYNEQFF. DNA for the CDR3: TGTGCCAGCAGCCCAGGACTAGCGGGGTTGAGCTCCTACAATGAGCAGTTCTTC.

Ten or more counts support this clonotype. In DNA, the CDR3 is TGTGCCAGCAGTATGTTCGGGACTAGCGGGGGAGATACGCAGTATTTT. Amino acid sequence: CASSMFGTSGGDTQYF. V usage is TRBV28 and J usage is TRBJ2-3, with 14 positions matching TRBD2. J was trimmed by 5 bases and V by 5 bases; bases with no gene match: 6. CDR3 length equals 16 residues. Germline V lookup: CDR1 MDHEN, CDR2 SYDVKM.

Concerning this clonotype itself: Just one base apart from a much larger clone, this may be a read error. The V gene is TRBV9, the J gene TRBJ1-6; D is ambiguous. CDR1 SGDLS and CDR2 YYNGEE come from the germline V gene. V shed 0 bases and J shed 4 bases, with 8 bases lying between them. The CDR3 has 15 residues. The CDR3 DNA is TGTGCCAGCAGCGTAGAAACGGAATATAATTCACCCCTCCACTTT. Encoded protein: CASSVETEYNSPLHF.

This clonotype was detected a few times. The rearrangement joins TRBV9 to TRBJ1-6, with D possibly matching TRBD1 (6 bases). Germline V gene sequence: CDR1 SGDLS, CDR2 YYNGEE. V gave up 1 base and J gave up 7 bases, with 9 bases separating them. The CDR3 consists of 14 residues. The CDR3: CASSVRGGNSPLHF. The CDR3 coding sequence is TGTGCCAGCAGCGTAAGGGGGGGAAATTCACCCCTCCACTTT. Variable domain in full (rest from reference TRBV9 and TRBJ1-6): DSGVTQTPKHLITATGQRVTLRCSPRSGDLSVYWYQQSLDQGLQFLIQYYNGEERAKGNILERFSAQQFPDLHSELNLSSLELGDSALYFCASSVRGGNSPLHFGNGTRLTVT.

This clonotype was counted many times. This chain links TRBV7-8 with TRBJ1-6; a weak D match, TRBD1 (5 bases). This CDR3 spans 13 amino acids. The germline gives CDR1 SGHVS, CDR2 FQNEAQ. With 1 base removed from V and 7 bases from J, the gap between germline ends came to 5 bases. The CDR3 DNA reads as TGTGCCAGCAGCTTAGGGGGGAATTCACCCCTCCACTTT. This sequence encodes CASSLGGNSPLHF.

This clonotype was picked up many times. The CDR3 DNA reads TGTGCCAGCAGCTTGCGGGACCCGAGGGAAAAACTGTTTTTT. Its translation is CASSLRDPREKLFF. J is TRBJ1-4 and V is TRBV7-9, with D perhaps TRBD1 (5 bases). This CDR3 has 14 amino acids. Germline CDR1 reads SEHNR; CDR2 reads FQNEAQ (reference sequence). V was shortened by 3 bases and J by 8 bases, with 13 bases between the two germline ends. The complete variable domain, with remaining parts taken from reference TRBV7-9 and TRBJ1-4, reads DTGVSQNPRHKITKRGQNVTFRCDPISEHNRLYWYRQTLGQGPEFLTYFQNEAQLEKSRLLSDRFSAERPKGSFSTLEIQRTEQGDSAMYLCASSLRDPREKLFFGSGTQLSVL.

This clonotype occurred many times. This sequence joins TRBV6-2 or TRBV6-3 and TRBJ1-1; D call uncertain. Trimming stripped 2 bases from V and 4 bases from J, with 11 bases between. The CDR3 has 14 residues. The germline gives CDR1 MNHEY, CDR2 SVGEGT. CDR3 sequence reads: CASSYDWLGTEAFF. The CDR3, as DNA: TGTGCCAGCAGTTACGACTGGCTCGGCACTGAAGCTTTCTTT.

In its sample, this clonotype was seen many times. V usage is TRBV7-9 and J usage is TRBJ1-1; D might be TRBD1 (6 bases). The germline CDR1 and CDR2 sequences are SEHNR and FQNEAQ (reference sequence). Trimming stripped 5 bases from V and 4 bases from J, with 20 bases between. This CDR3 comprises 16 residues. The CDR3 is CASSPPRGADRTEAFF. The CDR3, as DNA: TGTGCCAGCAGCCCCCCCCGGGGGGCAGATCGCACTGAAGCTTTCTTT. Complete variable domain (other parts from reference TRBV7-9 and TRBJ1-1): DTGVSQNPRHKITKRGQNVTFRCDPISEHNRLYWYRQTLGQGPEFLTYFQNEAQLEKSRLLSDRFSAERPKGSFSTLEIQRTEQGDSAMYLCASSPPRGADRTEAFFGQGTRLTVV.

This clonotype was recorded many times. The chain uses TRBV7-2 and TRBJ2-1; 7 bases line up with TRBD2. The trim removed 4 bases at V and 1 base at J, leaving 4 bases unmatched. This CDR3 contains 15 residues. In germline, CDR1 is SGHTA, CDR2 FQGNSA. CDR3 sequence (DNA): TGTGCCAGCAGCTCCATCGGGGGGTCCTACAATGAGCAGTTCTTC. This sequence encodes CASSSIGGSYNEQFF. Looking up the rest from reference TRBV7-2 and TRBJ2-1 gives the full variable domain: GAGVSQSPSNKVTEKGKDVELRCDPISGHTALYWYRQSLGQGLEFLIYFQGNSAPDKSGLPSDRFSAERTGGSVSTLTIQRTQQEDSAVYLCASSSIGGSYNEQFFGPGTRLTVL.

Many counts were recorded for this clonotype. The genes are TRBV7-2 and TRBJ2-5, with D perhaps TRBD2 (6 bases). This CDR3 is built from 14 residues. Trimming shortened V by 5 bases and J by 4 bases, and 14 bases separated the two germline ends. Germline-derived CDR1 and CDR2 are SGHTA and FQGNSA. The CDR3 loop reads CASSVLGGTETQYF. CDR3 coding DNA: TGTGCCAGCAGCGTTTTAGGCGGGACAGAGACCCAGTACTTC. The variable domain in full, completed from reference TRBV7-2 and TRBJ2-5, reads GAGVSQSPSNKVTEKGKDVELRCDPISGHTALYWYRQSLGQGLEFLIYFQGNSAPDKSGLPSDRFSAERTGGSVSTLTIQRTQQEDSAVYLCASSVLGGTETQYFGPGTRLLVL.

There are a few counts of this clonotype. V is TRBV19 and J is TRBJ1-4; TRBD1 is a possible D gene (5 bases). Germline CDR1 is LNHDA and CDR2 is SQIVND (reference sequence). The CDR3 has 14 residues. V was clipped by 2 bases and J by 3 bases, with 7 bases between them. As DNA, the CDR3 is TGTGCCAGTAGTATACAAGGGGCTAATGAAAAACTGTTTTTT. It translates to CASSIQGANEKLFF.

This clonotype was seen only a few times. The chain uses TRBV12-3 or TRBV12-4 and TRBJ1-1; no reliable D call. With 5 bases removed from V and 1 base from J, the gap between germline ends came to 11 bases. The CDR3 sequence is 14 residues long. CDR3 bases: TGTGCCAGCAGTGTTCTGACTGCGAACACTGAAGCTTTCTTT. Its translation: CASSVLTANTEAFF.

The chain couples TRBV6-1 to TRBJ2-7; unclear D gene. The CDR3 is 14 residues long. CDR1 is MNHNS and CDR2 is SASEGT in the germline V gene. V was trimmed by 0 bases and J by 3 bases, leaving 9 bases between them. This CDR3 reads CASSEAGSDYEQYF. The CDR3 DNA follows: TGTGCCAGCAGTGAAGCGGGCTCGGACTACGAGCAGTACTTC.

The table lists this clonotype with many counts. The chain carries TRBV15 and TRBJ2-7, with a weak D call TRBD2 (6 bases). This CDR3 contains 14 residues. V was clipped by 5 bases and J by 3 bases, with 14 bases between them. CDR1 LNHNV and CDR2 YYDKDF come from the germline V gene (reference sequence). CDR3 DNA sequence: TGTGCCACCAGCCCCGTAGCGGCTGACTACGAGCAGTACTTC. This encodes CATSPVAADYEQYF.

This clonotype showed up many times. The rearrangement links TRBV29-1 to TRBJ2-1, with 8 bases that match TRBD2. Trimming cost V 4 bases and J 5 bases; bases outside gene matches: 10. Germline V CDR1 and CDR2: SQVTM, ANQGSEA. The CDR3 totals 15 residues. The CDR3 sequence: CSVARLAGTNNEQFF. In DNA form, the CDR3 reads TGCAGCGTTGCCCGGCTAGCGGGTACTAACAATGAGCAGTTCTTC.